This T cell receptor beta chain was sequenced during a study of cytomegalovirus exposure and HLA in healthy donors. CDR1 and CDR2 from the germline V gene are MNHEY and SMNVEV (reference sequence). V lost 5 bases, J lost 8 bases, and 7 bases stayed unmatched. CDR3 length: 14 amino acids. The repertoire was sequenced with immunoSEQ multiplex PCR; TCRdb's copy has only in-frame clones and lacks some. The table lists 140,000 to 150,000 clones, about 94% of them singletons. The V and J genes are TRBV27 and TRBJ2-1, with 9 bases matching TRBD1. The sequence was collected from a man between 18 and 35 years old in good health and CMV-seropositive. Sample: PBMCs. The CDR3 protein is CASSNRGPFDEQFF. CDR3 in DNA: TGTGCCAGCAGTAACAGGGGGCCTTTCGATGAGCAGTTCTTC.